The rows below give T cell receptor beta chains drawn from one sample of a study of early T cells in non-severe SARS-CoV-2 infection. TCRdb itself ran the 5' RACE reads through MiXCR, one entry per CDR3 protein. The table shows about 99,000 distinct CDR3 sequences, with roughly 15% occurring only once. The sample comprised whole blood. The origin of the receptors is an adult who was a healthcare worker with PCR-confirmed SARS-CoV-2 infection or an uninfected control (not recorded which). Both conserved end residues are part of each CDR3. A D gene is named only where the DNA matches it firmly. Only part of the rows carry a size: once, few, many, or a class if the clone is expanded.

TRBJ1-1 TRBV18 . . CASSPPFRPNTEAFF TGTGCCAGCTCACCACCTTTTCGTCCGAACACTGAAGCTTTCTTT
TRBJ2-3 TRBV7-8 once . CASRVRGRTDTQYF TGTGCCAGCCGTGTACGGGGGCGCACAGATACGCAGTATTTT
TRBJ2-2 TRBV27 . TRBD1 CASTLQGTGELSF TGTGCCAGCACTTTACAGGGGACCGGGGAGCTGTCTTTT
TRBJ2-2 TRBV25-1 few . CASSDRDPTGELFF TGTGCCAGCAGTGATCGCGACCCCACCGGGGAGCTGTTTTTT
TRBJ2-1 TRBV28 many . CASSLGSGGEQFF TGTGCCAGCAGTTTAGGGTCTGGCGGTGAGCAGTTCTTC
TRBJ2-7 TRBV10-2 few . CASSELTAEQYF TGCGCCAGCAGTGAGTTGACCGCGGAGCAGTACTTC
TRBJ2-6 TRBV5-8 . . CASRRAGAGANVLTF TGTGCCAGCAGACGCGCAGGGGCCGGGGCCAACGTCCTGACTTTC
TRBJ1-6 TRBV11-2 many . CASSFTQGLGNSPLHF TGTGCCAGCAGCTTCACTCAGGGGCTTGGCAATTCACCCCTCCACTTT
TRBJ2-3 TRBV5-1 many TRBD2 CASSLDSGRSTDTQYF TGCGCCAGCAGCCTAGATAGCGGGAGGAGCACAGATACGCAGTATTTT
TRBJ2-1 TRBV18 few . CASSPPNRDNEQFF TGTGCCAGCTCACCACCAAACAGAGACAATGAGCAGTTCTTC
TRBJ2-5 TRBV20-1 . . CSADRDGVMF TGCAGTGCTGACCGGGACGGAGTGATGTTC
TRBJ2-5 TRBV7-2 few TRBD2 CASSSSGTSGIETQYF TGTGCCAGCAGCTCGTCCGGGACTAGCGGGATAGAGACCCAGTACTTC
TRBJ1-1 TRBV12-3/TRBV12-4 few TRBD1 CASSVRDRRFTEAFF TGTGCCAGCAGTGTCCGGGACAGGCGGTTCACTGAAGCTTTCTTT
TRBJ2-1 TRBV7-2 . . CATALRTANNEQFF TGTGCCACAGCCCTTCGGACAGCAAACAATGAGCAGTTCTTC
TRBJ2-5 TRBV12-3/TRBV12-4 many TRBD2 CASSLIDSGGETQYF TGTGCCAGCAGTTTAATCGATAGCGGGGGCGAGACCCAGTACTTC
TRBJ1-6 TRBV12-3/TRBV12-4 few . CASNGPGYNSPLHF TGTGCCAGCAACGGTCCGGGATATAATTCACCCCTCCACTTT
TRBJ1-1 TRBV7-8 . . CASSLDNGEGTEAFF TGTGCCAGCAGCTTAGATAACGGGGAGGGCACTGAAGCTTTCTTT
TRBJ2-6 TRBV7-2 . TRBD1 CASSPGTGFGGANVLTF TGTGCCAGCAGCCCCGGGACAGGGTTCGGTGGGGCCAACGTCCTGACTTTC
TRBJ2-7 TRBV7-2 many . CASSLDGQPSLEQYF TGTGCCAGCAGCCTCGACGGACAGCCTTCTTTGGAGCAGTACTTC
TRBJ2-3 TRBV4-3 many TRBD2 CASSQERSGRALHTQYF TGCGCCAGCAGCCAAGAAAGAAGCGGGAGGGCCTTACATACGCAGTATTTT
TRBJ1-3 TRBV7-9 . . CASSRTGTGNTIYF TGTGCCAGCAGCAGAACAGGGACAGGAAACACCATATATTTT
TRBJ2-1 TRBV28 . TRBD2 CASRPMSGRSSYNEQFF TGTGCCAGCAGACCTATGAGCGGGAGGTCCTCCTACAATGAGCAGTTCTTC
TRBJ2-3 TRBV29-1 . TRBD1 CSVSTGAHTDTQYF TGCAGCGTTTCGACAGGGGCCCACACAGATACGCAGTATTTT
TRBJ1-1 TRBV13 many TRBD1 CASSLYRGTTEAFF TGTGCCAGCAGCTTATACAGGGGAACGACTGAAGCTTTCTTT
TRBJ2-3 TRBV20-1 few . CSAGPVLGTDTQYF TGCAGTGCTGGCCCTGTACTCGGCACAGATACGCAGTATTTT
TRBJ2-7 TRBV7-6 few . CASSLAVKGGEQYF TGTGCCAGCAGCTTAGCAGTGAAGGGTGGTGAGCAGTACTTC